This T cell receptor beta chain was found in a study of T cells in Graves' hyperthyroidism and ophthalmopathy. Study information: Specimen type is peripheral blood, collected at initial diagnosis prior to any treatment.

This clonotype was seen many times. Patients were excluded because of uncontrolled infection, other autoimmune disease, pregnancy or lactation. Diagnoses were established using clinical symptoms, serum thyroxine and TRAb, thyroid ultrasound and orbital computed tomography. RNA transcripts provided the source from which TCR beta CDR3 regions were amplified. The study used the HTBI primer set for a first-round RT-PCR of the TCR CDR3. Each CDR3 protein gets one entry after TCRdb re-called the multiplex PCR reads with MiXCR. Among about half a million distinct CDR3 sequences listed, 15% to 20% were seen once. The length of the CDR3 is 14 residues. CDR1 MGHDK and CDR2 SYGVNS come from the germline V gene. Trimming took 3 bases from V and 4 from J, leaving 12 bases between them.

The sequence came from a woman aged 25 to 39 with Graves' ophthalmopathy. The chain has TRBV25-1 and TRBJ1-2; TRBD1 might be the D (6 bases). The sequencing sample was made of blood. The DNA of the CDR3 is TGTGCCAGCAGTGAGGCGGGGGCGGTCTATGGCTACACCTTC. Its translation is CASSEAGAVYGYTF.